This T cell receptor beta chain was documented in a study of shared clonotypes between healthy human individuals. Study background: Each donor's CD8 memory used one plate, CD8 naive two, each CD4 subset three.

Study-wide points: Apart from blood, nothing was sampled; tissue repertoires likely differ.

About this clone: Its target is not known.

When replicate PCRs were run on sorted subsets, they used 200 to 250 ng DNA, some 33,000 T cell genomes. Sequencing was performed with immunoSEQ multiplex PCR; in TCRdb, only in-frame clones are kept and a portion is missing. Of 2,500,000 or so clones listed, over 85% were seen once; the top ten hold about 0.39%. Into CD45RA+ naive and CD45RA-negative memory subsets, the CD4+ cells were split. Germline V gene data show CDR1 as MGHRA and CDR2 as YSYEKL. This CDR3 is built from 16 residues. Trimming cost V 1 base and J 5 bases; bases outside gene matches: 7. Sequences were obtained from naive CD4+ T cells from PBMCs. Subset defined: CD45RA+ positively selected. The chain carries TRBV4-1 and TRBJ2-2; 7 positions match TRBD2. The source is a man aged 18 to 29 in good health. Some clones in this sample may be carry-over from other donors' samples. The CDR3 spells CASSQVGGSGTGELFF. In DNA, the CDR3 is TGCGCCAGCAGCCAAGTCGGCGGGAGCGGAACCGGGGAGCTGTTTTTT.